Sequencing of this T cell receptor beta chain was carried out in a study of blood T cell repertoires in COVID-19. Looking at the study overall: Specimens from acute and convalescent COVID-19 originated in the United States, Italy and Spain. Sample material is recorded as cDNA or gDNA derived from T cells, B-cell-depleted T cells, or PBMCs.

In the source study's methods: Estimates of nucleated cell counts were drawn from the amplification of reference gene primers. Generated by immunoSEQ multiplex PCR, the TCRdb table keeps only in-frame clones and is missing some. V and J calls plus clone size are reproduced from that table; the DNA served to infer D and trimming. Of some 60,000 clones listed, roughly 93% were seen once; the top ten hold approximately 1.5%. The CDR3 covers 14 residues. Germline CDR1 SQVTM, CDR2 ANQGSEA. Trimming took off 0 bases at V and 1 base at J, with 9 bases between the two ends. The chain combines TRBV29-1 with TRBJ1-2; the D gene is possibly TRBD1 (6 bases). Sequenced material: peripheral blood. This TCR derives from a human donor in a cohort sampled during active COVID-19. The CDR3 is CSVEDEGDNYGYTF. The CDR3 nucleotides read TGCAGCGTTGAAGATGAGGGGGATAACTATGGCTACACCTTC.